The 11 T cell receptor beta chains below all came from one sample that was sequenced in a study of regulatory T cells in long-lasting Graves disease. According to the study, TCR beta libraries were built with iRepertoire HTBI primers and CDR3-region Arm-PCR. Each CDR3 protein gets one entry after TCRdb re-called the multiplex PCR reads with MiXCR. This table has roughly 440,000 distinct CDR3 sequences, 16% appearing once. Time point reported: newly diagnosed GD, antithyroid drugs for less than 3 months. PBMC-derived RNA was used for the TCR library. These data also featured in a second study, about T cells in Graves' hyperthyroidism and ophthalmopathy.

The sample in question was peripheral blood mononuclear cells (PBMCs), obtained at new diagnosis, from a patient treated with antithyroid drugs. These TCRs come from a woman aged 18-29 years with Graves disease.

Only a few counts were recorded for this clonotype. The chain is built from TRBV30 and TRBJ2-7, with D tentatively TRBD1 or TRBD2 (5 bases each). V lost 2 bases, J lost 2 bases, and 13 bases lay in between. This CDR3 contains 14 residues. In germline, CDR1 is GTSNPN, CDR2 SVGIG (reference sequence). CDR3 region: CAWSTTGPPYEQYF. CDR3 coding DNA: TGTGCCTGGAGTACGACGGGACCTCCCTACGAGCAGTACTTC. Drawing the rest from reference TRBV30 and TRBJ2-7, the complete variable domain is SQTIHQWPATLVQPVGSPLSLECTVEGTSNPNLYWYRQAAGRGLQLLFYSVGIGQISSEVPQNLSASRPQDRQFILSSKKLLLSDSGFYLCAWSTTGPPYEQYFGPGTRLTVT.

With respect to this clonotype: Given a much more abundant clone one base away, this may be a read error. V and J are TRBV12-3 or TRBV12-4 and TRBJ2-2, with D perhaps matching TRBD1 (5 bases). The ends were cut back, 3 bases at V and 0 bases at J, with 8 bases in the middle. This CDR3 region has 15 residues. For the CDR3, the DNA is TGTGCCAGCAGTTTCAGGACACCGAACACCGGGGAGCTGTTTTTT. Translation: CASSFRTPNTGELFF.

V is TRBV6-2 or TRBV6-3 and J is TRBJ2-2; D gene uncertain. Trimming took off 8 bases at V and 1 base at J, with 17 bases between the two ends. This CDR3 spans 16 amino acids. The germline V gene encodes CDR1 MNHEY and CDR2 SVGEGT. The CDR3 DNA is TGTGCCAGCCGACCACCGGGCTTTCAGAACACCGGGGAGCTGTTTTTT. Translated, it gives CASRPPGFQNTGELFF.

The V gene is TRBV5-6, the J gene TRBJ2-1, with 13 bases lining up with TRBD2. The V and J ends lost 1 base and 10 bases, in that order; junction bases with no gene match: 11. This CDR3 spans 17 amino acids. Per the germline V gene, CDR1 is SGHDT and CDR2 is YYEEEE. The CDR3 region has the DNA TGTGCCAGCAGCTTGTCGGGACTAGCGGGATCCTGGGGGGAGCAGTTCTTC. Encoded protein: CASSLSGLAGSWGEQFF.

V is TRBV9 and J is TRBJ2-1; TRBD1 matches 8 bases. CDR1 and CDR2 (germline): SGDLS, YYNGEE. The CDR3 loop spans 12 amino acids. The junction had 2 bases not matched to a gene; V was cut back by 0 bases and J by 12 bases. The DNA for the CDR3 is TGTGCCAGCAGCGTAGGGGGGACAGGGCAGTTCTTC. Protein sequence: CASSVGGTGQFF. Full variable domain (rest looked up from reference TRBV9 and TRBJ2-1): DSGVTQTPKHLITATGQRVTLRCSPRSGDLSVYWYQQSLDQGLQFLIQYYNGEERAKGNILERFSAQQFPDLHSELNLSSLELGDSALYFCASSVGGTGQFFGPGTRLTVL.

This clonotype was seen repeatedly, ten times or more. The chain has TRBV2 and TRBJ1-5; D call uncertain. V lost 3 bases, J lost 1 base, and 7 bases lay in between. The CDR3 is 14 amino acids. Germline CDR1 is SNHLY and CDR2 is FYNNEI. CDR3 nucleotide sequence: TGTGCCAGCAGTGAGCCACCAAGCAATCAGCCCCAGCATTTT. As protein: CASSEPPSNQPQHF.

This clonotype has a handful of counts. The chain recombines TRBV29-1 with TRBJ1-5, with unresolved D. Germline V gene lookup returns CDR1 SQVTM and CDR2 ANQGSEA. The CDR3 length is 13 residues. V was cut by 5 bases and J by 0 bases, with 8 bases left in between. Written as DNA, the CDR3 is TGCAGCGTTAAGAAGGATAGCAATCAGCCCCAGCATTTT. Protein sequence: CSVKKDSNQPQHF.

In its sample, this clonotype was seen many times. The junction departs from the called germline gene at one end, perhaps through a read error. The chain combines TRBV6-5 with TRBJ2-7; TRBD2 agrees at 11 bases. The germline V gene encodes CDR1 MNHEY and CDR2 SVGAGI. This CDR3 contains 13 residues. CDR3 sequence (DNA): TGTGCCAGCAGTTACGGGGGACTAGCGGCCTTGGCCTTC. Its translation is CASSYGGLAALAF.

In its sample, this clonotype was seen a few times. For the CDR3, the DNA is TGTGCCAGCAGTGGCCTGACTAGCGGGGTATACAATGAGCAGTTCTTC. Amino acids: CASSGLTSGVYNEQFF. The genes are TRBV27 and TRBJ2-1, with TRBD2 matching over 11 bases. Looked up from germline, CDR1 is MNHEY and CDR2 is SMNVEV (reference sequence). The CDR3 is made up of 16 amino acids. J was trimmed by 4 bases and V by 5 bases; bases with no gene match: 7.

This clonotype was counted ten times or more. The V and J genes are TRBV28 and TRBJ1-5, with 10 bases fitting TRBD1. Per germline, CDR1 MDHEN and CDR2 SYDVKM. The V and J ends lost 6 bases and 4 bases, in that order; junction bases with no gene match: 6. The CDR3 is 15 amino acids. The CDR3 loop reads CASSPGQGGNQPQHF. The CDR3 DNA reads TGTGCCAGCAGCCCCGGACAGGGGGGAAATCAGCCCCAGCATTTT.

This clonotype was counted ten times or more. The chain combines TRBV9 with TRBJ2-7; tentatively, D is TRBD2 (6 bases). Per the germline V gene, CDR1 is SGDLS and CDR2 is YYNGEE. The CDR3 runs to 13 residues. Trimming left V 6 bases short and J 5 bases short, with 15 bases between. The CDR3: CASNIGGTHEQYF. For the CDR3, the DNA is TGTGCCAGCAACATAGGCGGGACCCACGAGCAGTACTTC.